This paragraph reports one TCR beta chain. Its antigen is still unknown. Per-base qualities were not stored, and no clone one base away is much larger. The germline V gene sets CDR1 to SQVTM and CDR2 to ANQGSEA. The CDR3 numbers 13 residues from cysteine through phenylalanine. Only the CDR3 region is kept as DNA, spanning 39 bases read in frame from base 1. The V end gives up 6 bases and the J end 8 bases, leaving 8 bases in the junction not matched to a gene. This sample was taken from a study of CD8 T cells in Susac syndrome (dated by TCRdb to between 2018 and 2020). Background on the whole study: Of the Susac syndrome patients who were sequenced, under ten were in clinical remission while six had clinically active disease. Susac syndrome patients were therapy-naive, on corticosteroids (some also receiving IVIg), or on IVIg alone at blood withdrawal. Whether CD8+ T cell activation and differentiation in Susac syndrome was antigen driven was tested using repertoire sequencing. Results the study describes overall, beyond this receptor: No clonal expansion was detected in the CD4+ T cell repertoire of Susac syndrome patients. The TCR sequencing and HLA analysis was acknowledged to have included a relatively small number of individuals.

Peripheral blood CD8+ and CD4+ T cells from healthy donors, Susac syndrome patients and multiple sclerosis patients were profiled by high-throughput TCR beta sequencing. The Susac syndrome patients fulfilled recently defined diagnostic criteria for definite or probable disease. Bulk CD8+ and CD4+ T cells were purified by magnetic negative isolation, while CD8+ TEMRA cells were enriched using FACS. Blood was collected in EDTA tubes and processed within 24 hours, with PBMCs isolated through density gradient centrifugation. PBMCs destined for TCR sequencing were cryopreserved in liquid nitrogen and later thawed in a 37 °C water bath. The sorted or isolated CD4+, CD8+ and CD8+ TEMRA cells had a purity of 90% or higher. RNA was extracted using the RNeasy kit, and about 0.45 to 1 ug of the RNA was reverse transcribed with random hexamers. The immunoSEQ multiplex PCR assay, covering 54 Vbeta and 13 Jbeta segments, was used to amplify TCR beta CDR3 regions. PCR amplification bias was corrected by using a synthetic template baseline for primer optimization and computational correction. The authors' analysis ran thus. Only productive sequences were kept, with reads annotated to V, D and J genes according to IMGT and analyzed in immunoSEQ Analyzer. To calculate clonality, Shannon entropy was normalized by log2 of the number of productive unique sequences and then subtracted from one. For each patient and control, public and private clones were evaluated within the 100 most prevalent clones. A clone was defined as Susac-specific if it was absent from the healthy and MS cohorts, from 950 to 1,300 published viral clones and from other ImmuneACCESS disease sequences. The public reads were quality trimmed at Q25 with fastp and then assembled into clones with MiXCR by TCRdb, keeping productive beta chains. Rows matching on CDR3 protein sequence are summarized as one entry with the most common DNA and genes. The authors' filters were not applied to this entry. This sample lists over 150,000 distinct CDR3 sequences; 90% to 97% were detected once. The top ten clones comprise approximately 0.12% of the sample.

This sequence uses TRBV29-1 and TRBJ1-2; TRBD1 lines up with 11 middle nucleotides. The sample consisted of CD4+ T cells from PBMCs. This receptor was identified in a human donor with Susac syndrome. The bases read TGCAGCGTGATCGGGACAGGGGGTTCGGGCTACACCTTC. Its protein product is CSVIGTGGSGYTF. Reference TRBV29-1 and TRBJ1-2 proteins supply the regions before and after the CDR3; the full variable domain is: SAVISQKPSRDICQRGTSLTIQCQVDSQVTMMFWYRQQPGQSLTLIATANQGSEATYESGFVIDKFPISRPNLTFSTLTVSNMSPEDSSIYLCSVIGTGGSGYTFGSGTRLTVV.